This TCR beta chain was observed in a study of T cell responses to AZD1222 COVID-19 vaccine. This clone was seen just once. The antigen is undetermined. The CDR3 sequence is 15 residues long. Germline lookup yields CDR1 GTSNPN and CDR2 SVGIG (reference sequence). Data came from immunoSEQ multiplex PCR; TCRdb stores just in-frame clones and leaves some out. The sample consists of about 160,000 clones, 85% to 90% of them appearing once. Study findings and constraints: Females outnumbered males among donors, who were mostly white British; clonal diversity was possibly underestimated. Vaccine-associated CD4 TCRs ranged over spike, dominating at 160-218 and 743-854.

This chain connects TRBV30 to TRBJ1-2, with 7 positions matching TRBD1. This sequence was found in an adult who received the AZD1222 COVID-19 vaccine. The sequencing used peripheral blood, collected 28 days after the second AZD1222 dose. In nucleotides, the CDR3 is TGTGCTCTGTCCTCGCGGGGCAGGGGGGCTTCTGGCTACACCTTC. Translating it yields CALSSRGRGASGYTF.